This is a list of T cell receptor beta chains from one sample in a study of shared clonotypes between healthy human individuals. Clones were read by immunoSEQ multiplex PCR, and TCRdb kept only the in-frame ones, dropping some. The sample includes about 1.5 million clones, approximately 98% of them seen just once. The sequenced material came from naive CD4+ T cells sorted from blood. The receptors were gathered from a man in his thirties or forties in good health. CDR3s include the opening cysteine and the closing phenylalanine or tryptophan. The order of the fields is V gene, clone size, D gene, CDR3 length, J gene, CDR3 DNA, CDR3 protein. The D gene is left open where the match is weak. Some rows mark clone size as missing; the rest say once, few, many or name a class of expanded clone.

V gene: TRBV29-1; clone size: NA; D gene: TRBD2; CDR3 length: 14; J gene: TRBJ2-3; CDR3 DNA: TGCAGCGTTCGTAGCGGGAAGGTTGCAGATACGCAGTATTTT; CDR3 protein: CSVRSGKVADTQYF
V gene: TRBV7-8; clone size: NA; D gene: NA; CDR3 length: 17; J gene: TRBJ1-1; CDR3 DNA: TGTGCCAGCAGCTTAGTGTCAGGGCTGATTAGAACAACTGAAGCTTTCTTT; CDR3 protein: CASSLVSGLIRTTEAFF
V gene: TRBV11-2; clone size: NA; D gene: NA; CDR3 length: 15; J gene: TRBJ2-2; CDR3 DNA: TGTGCCAGCAGCTTAGGGGCCGGGGGTACCGGGGAGCTGTTTTTT; CDR3 protein: CASSLGAGGTGELFF
V gene: TRBV4-1; clone size: NA; D gene: TRBD2; CDR3 length: 13; J gene: TRBJ2-7; CDR3 DNA: TGCGCCAGCAGAGCTAGCGGGGGCTACGAGCAGTACTTC; CDR3 protein: CASRASGGYEQYF
V gene: TRBV5-4; clone size: NA; D gene: TRBD1; CDR3 length: 14; J gene: TRBJ2-5; CDR3 DNA: TGTGCCAGCAGCCGACAGGGAAGCCAAGAGACCCAGTACTTC; CDR3 protein: CASSRQGSQETQYF
V gene: TRBV2; clone size: NA; D gene: TRBD2; CDR3 length: 17; J gene: TRBJ2-2; CDR3 DNA: TGTGCCAGCAGCCTGACCACTAGCGGGGCGAACACCGGGGAGCTGTTTTTT; CDR3 protein: CASSLTTSGANTGELFF
V gene: TRBV7-3; clone size: NA; D gene: TRBD2; CDR3 length: 16; J gene: TRBJ2-3; CDR3 DNA: TGTGCCAGCAGCCAAATGGAAGCGGGGTCATCGGATACGCAGTATTTT; CDR3 protein: CASSQMEAGSSDTQYF
V gene: TRBV28; clone size: NA; D gene: NA; CDR3 length: 12; J gene: TRBJ2-7; CDR3 DNA: TGTGCCAGCGGTAACCGATACTACGAGCAGTACTTC; CDR3 protein: CASGNRYYEQYF
V gene: TRBV27; clone size: NA; D gene: TRBD2; CDR3 length: 16; J gene: TRBJ2-1; CDR3 DNA: TGTGCCAGTACCTTTAGCAGGCGGGAGCCGAGGCTGGAGCAGTTCTTC; CDR3 protein: CASTFSRREPRLEQFF
V gene: TRBV15; clone size: NA; D gene: NA; CDR3 length: 16; J gene: TRBJ2-2; CDR3 DNA: TGTGCCACCAGCAGAGATCTGGCTCAAATCACCGGGGAGCTGTTTTTT; CDR3 protein: CATSRDLAQITGELFF
V gene: TRBV5-4; clone size: NA; D gene: TRBD2; CDR3 length: 16; J gene: TRBJ2-3; CDR3 DNA: TGTGCCAGCAGCTCGATGACTAGCGGGAACACAGATACGCAGTATTTT; CDR3 protein: CASSSMTSGNTDTQYF
V gene: TRBV5-8; clone size: NA; D gene: TRBD1; CDR3 length: 15; J gene: TRBJ2-3; CDR3 DNA: TGTGCCAGCAGCTTGGACAGGGGAGAATTTGATACGCAGTATTTT; CDR3 protein: CASSLDRGEFDTQYF
V gene: TRBV9; clone size: NA; D gene: NA; CDR3 length: 14; J gene: TRBJ1-1; CDR3 DNA: TGTGCCAGCAGCAAGGGGACGGCCAACACTGAAGCTTTCTTT; CDR3 protein: CASSKGTANTEAFF
V gene: TRBV18; clone size: NA; D gene: NA; CDR3 length: 14; J gene: TRBJ1-2; CDR3 DNA: TGTGCCAGCTCACCAGGGGAGACAGACTATGGCTACACCTTC; CDR3 protein: CASSPGETDYGYTF
V gene: TRBV19; clone size: NA; D gene: NA; CDR3 length: 12; J gene: TRBJ2-2; CDR3 DNA: TGTGCCAGTAAAACTAGTACCGGGGAGCTGTTTTTT; CDR3 protein: CASKTSTGELFF
V gene: TRBV6-5; clone size: NA; D gene: NA; CDR3 length: 14; J gene: TRBJ2-5; CDR3 DNA: TGTGCCAGCGGACGGGCAGGGCGCGGAGAGACCCAGTACTTC; CDR3 protein: CASGRAGRGETQYF
V gene: TRBV10-3; clone size: NA; D gene: TRBD1; CDR3 length: 15; J gene: TRBJ1-3; CDR3 DNA: TGTGCCATCAGTGAAAGCAGGGGGCTTGGAGGGACCATATATTTT; CDR3 protein: CAISESRGLGGTIYF
V gene: TRBV5-4; clone size: NA; D gene: NA; CDR3 length: 16; J gene: TRBJ1-2; CDR3 DNA: TGTGCCAGCAGCTTGGTGGGCAGAACCTCTAACTATGGCTACACCTTC; CDR3 protein: CASSLVGRTSNYGYTF
V gene: TRBV29-1; clone size: NA; D gene: TRBD2; CDR3 length: 13; J gene: TRBJ2-7; CDR3 DNA: TGCAGCGTCGCGGGACTACAAACCTACGAGCAGTACTTC; CDR3 protein: CSVAGLQTYEQYF
V gene: TRBV6-5; clone size: NA; D gene: TRBD2; CDR3 length: 15; J gene: TRBJ2-1; CDR3 DNA: TGTGCCAGCACCATGACTAGCGGGAGGTACAATGAGCAGTTCTTC; CDR3 protein: CASTMTSGRYNEQFF
V gene: TRBV30; clone size: NA; D gene: NA; CDR3 length: 12; J gene: TRBJ1-4; CDR3 DNA: TGTGCCGCCGGACTGCTGAATGAAAAACTGTTTTTT; CDR3 protein: CAAGLLNEKLFF
V gene: TRBV19; clone size: NA; D gene: TRBD2; CDR3 length: 17; J gene: TRBJ2-1; CDR3 DNA: TGTGCCAGTAGTCATCGGGAATTAGCGGGACTCAACAATGAGCAGTTCTTC; CDR3 protein: CASSHRELAGLNNEQFF
V gene: TRBV9; clone size: once; D gene: NA; CDR3 length: 16; J gene: TRBJ2-6; CDR3 DNA: TGTGCCAGCAGCGTAGGCGGCAGGGCTGGGGCCAACGTCCTGACTTTC; CDR3 protein: CASSVGGRAGANVLTF
V gene: TRBV5-4; clone size: NA; D gene: NA; CDR3 length: 13; J gene: TRBJ2-5; CDR3 DNA: TGTGCCAGCAGTTACAGGAGACAAGAGACCCAGTACTTC; CDR3 protein: CASSYRRQETQYF
V gene: TRBV19; clone size: NA; D gene: TRBD2; CDR3 length: 16; J gene: TRBJ2-7; CDR3 DNA: TGTGCCAGTAGTATCGTGGGAGGGCCCTCTGAGTACGAGCAGTACTTC; CDR3 protein: CASSIVGGPSEYEQYF
V gene: TRBV7-6; clone size: NA; D gene: NA; CDR3 length: 15; J gene: TRBJ1-1; CDR3 DNA: TGTGCCAGCAGCTCCCGGGTGGTGGGGGGCACTGAAGCTTTCTTT; CDR3 protein: CASSSRVVGGTEAFF
V gene: TRBV4-3; clone size: NA; D gene: TRBD2; CDR3 length: 15; J gene: TRBJ2-1; CDR3 DNA: TGCGCCAGCAGCCGGACCGGGGGGGGTAGCCATGAGCAGTTCTTC; CDR3 protein: CASSRTGGGSHEQFF
V gene: TRBV19; clone size: NA; D gene: TRBD2; CDR3 length: 16; J gene: TRBJ2-3; CDR3 DNA: TGTGCCAGTAGTCCCGGGAAGAGCGGGAGGCCAGATACGCAGTATTTT; CDR3 protein: CASSPGKSGRPDTQYF
V gene: TRBV5-5; clone size: NA; D gene: TRBD1; CDR3 length: 14; J gene: TRBJ1-4; CDR3 DNA: TGTGCCAGCAGCTTGGGGACAGGTTATGAAAAACTGTTTTTT; CDR3 protein: CASSLGTGYEKLFF
V gene: TRBV6-5; clone size: NA; D gene: NA; CDR3 length: 14; J gene: TRBJ2-7; CDR3 DNA: TGTGCCAGCACCCTGGACGGGCAGTCCTACGAGCAGTACTTC; CDR3 protein: CASTLDGQSYEQYF
V gene: TRBV6-1; clone size: NA; D gene: TRBD2; CDR3 length: 14; J gene: TRBJ2-7; CDR3 DNA: TGTGCCAGCAGCCCGACTAGCGGGAGTGTCGAGCAGTACTTC; CDR3 protein: CASSPTSGSVEQYF